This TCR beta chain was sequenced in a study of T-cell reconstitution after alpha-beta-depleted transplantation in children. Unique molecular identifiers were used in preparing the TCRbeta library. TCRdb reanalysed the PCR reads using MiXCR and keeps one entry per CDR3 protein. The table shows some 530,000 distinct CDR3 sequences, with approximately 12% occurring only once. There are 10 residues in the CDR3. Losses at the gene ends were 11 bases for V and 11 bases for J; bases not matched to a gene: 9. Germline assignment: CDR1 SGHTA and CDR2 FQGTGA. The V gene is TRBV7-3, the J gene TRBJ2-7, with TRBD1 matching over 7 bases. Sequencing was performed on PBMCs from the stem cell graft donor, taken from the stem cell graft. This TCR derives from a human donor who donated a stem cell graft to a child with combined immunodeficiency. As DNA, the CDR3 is TGTGCCCCGAGGGGGCCAGGCGAGTACTTC. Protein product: CAPRGPGEYF.